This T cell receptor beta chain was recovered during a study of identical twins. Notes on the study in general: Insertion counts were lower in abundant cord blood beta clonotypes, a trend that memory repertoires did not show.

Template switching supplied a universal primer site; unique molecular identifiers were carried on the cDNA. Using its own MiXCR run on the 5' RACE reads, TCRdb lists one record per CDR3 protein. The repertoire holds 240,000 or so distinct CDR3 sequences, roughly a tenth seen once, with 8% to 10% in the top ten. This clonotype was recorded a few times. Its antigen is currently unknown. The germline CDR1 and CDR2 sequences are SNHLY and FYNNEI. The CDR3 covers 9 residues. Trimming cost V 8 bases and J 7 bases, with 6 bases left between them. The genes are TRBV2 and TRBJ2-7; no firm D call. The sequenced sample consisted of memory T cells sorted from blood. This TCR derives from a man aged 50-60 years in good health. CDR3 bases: TGTGCCAGCGGTCAGGAGCAGTACTTC. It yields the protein CASGQEQYF.